The 5 T cell receptor beta chains presented below share a single source sample, sequenced in a study of T cell changes during pregnancy in multiple sclerosis. Here immunoSEQ multiplex PCR was the method, and the copy in TCRdb shows in-frame clones only, minus some. The sample yields some 14,000 clones, 88% seen once. The specimen was CD8+ T cells from peripheral blood mononuclear cells, collected in the first trimester of pregnancy. These receptors were collected from a female donor with multiple sclerosis, enrolled in a pregnancy study.

The J gene is TRBJ2-1, the V gene TRBV7-9, with D hard to call. This CDR3 contains 13 residues. V dropped 1 base and J dropped 6 bases, with 7 bases sitting between them. CDR1 is SEHNR, CDR2 FQNEAQ, per germline (reference sequence). In DNA, the CDR3 is TGTGCCAGCAGCTTAGACTACTCCAATGAGCAGTTCTTC. Translation gives CASSLDYSNEQFF.

The CDR3, as DNA: TGTGCCAGCAGCCAAGAAACCGGGTCCTCCTACGAGCAGTACTTC. The encoded protein is CASSQETGSSYEQYF. The chain joins TRBV4-2 to TRBJ2-7; unclear D gene. In germline, CDR1 is LGHNA, CDR2 YNFKEQ. V was trimmed by 0 bases and J by 0 bases, leaving 9 bases between them. CDR3 length: 15 residues.

This rearrangement joins TRBV5-4 to TRBJ2-1; 9 bases are a match to TRBD2. The V gene end was trimmed by 2 bases and the J gene end by 2 bases; junction bases not matched to a gene: 2. This CDR3 contains 15 residues. In germline, CDR1 is SGHNT, CDR2 YYREEE (reference sequence). The CDR3, as DNA: TGTGCCAGCAGCTTAAGCGGGGGGACCTACAATGAGCAGTTCTTC. Its protein is CASSLSGGTYNEQFF.

V usage is TRBV28 and J usage is TRBJ2-7; 8 bases line up with TRBD1. Per germline, CDR1 MDHEN and CDR2 SYDVKM. This CDR3 is built from 13 residues. V lost 6 bases and J lost 4; bases outside the gene matches: 5. This chain's CDR3 is CASRTGGAYEQYF. CDR3 in DNA: TGTGCCAGCAGAACAGGGGGAGCATACGAGCAGTACTTC.

The V and J genes are TRBV25-1 and TRBJ2-7, with TRBD1 matching over 10 bases. J gave up 0 bases and V 1 base, and 3 bases lay outside the gene matches. The CDR3 sequence is 16 residues long. Per the germline V gene, CDR1 is MGHDK and CDR2 is SYGVNS. As DNA, the CDR3 is TGTGCCAGCAGTGAATTGGGGACAGGGGCCTCCTACGAGCAGTACTTC. It translates to CASSELGTGASYEQYF.